This entry concerns a single TCR beta chain. The data originate from a study of control samples from healthy donors and cancer patients. Germline CDR1 and CDR2: MNHEY and SVGEGT. V lost 1 base, J lost 3 bases, and 10 bases lay in between. The CDR3 runs to 15 residues. The repertoire was sequenced with immunoSEQ multiplex PCR; TCRdb's copy has only in-frame clones and lacks some. The sample holds roughly 40,000 clones, 90% to 95% seen once. Sequencing input: blood. The V call is TRBV6-2 or TRBV6-3, the J call TRBJ2-1; possibly TRBD1 for D (6 bases). This clonotype was obtained from a woman between 45 and 65 years old in good health. The CDR3 here is CASSYFGGGYNEQFF. DNA for the CDR3: TGTGCCAGCAGTTACTTTGGGGGCGGCTACAATGAGCAGTTCTTC.